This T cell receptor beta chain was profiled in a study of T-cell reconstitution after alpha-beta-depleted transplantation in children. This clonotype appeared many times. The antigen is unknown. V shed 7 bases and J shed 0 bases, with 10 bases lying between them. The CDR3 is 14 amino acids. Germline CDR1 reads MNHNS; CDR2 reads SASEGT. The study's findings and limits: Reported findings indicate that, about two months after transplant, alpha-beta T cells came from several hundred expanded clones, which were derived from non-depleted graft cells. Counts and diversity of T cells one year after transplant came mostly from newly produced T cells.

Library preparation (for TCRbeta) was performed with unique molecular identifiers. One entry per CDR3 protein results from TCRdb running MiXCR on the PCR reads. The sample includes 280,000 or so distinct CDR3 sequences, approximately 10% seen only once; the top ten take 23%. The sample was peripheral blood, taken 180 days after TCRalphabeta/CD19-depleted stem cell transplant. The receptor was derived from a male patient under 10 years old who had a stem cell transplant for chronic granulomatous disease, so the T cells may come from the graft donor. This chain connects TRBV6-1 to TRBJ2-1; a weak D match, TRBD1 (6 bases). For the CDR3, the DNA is TGTGCCAGCAATCGAGGGGGCTCCTACAATGAGCAGTTCTTC. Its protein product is CASNRGGSYNEQFF.